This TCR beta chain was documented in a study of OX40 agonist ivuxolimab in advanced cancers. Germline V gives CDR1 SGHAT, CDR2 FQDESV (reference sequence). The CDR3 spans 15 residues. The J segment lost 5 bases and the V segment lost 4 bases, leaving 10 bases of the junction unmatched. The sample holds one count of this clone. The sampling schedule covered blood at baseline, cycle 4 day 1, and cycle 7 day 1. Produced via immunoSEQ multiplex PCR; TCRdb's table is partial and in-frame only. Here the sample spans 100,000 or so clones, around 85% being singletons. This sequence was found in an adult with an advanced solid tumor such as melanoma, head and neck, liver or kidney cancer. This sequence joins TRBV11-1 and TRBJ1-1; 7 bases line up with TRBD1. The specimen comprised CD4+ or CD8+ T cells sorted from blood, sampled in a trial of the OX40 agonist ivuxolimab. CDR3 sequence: CASSSPGAGGTEAFF. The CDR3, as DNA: TGTGCCAGCAGCTCGCCGGGGGCAGGGGGGACTGAAGCTTTCTTT. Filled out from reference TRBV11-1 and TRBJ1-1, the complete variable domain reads EAEVAQSPRYKITEKSQAVAFWCDPISGHATLYWYRQILGQGPELLVQFQDESVVDDSQLPKDRFSAERLKGVDSTLKIQPAELGDSAMYLCASSSPGAGGTEAFFGQGTRLTVV.